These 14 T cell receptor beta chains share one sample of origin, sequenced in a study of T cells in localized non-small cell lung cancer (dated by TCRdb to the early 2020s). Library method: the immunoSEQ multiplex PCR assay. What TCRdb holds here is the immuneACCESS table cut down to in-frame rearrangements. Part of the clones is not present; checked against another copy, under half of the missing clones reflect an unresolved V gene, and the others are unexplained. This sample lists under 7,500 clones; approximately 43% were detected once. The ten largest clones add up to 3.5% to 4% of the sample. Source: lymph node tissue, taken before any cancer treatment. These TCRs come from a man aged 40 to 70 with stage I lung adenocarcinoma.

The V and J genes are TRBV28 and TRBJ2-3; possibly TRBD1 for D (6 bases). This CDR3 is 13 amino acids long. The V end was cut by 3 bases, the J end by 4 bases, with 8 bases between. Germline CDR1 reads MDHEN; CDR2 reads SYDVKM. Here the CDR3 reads CASSLTGSDTQYF. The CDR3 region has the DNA TGTGCCAGCAGTTTGACAGGCTCAGATACGCAGTATTTT.

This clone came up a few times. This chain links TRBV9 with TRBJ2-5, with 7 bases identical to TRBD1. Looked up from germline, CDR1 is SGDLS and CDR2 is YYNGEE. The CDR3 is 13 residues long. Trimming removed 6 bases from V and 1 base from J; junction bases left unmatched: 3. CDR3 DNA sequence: TGTGCCAGCAACCGGGACAGCCAAGAGACCCAGTACTTC. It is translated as CASNRDSQETQYF. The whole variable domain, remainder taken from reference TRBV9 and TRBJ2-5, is DSGVTQTPKHLITATGQRVTLRCSPRSGDLSVYWYQQSLDQGLQFLIQYYNGEERAKGNILERFSAQQFPDLHSELNLSSLELGDSALYFCASNRDSQETQYFGPGTRLLVL.

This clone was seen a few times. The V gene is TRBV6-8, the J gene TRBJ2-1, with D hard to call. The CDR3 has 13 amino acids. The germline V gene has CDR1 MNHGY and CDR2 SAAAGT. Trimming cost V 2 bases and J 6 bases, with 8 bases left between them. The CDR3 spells CASSYVEINEQFF. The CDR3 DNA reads TGTGCCAGCAGTTACGTAGAGATCAATGAGCAGTTCTTC.

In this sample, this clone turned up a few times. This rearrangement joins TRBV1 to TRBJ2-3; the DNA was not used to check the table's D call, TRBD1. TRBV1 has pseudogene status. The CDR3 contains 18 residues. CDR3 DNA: TGCGCCAGCAGCCAAGGACAGGGGGCGCAAGCCGGCACAGATACGCAGTATTTT. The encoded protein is CASSQGQGAQAGTDTQYF.

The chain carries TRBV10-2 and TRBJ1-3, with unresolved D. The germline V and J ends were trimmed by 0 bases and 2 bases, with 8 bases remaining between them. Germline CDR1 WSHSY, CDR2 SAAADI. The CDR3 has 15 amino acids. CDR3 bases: TGCGCCAGCAGTGAGTCGGCTACTCCTGGAAACACCATATATTTT. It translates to CASSESATPGNTIYF.

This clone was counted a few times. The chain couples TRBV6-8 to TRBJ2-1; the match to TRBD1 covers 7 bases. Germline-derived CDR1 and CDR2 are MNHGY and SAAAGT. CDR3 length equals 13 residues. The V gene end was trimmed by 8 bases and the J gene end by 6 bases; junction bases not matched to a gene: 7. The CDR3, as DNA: TGTGCCAGCGGGGCCGCAGGGGGCAATGAGCAGTTCTTC. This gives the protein CASGAAGGNEQFF.

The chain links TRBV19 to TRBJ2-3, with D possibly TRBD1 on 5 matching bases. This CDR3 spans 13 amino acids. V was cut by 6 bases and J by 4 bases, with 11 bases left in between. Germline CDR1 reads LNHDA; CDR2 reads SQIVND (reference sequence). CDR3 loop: CASRARVPDTQYF. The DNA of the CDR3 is TGTGCCAGTAGGGCCAGGGTCCCAGATACGCAGTATTTT.

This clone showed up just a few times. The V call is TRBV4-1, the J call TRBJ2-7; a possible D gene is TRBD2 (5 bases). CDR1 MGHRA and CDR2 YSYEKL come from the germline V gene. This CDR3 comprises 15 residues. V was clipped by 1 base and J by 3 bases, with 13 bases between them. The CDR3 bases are TGCGCCAGCAGCCAAGTACTAGATTTGGGCTACGAGCAGTACTTC. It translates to CASSQVLDLGYEQYF.

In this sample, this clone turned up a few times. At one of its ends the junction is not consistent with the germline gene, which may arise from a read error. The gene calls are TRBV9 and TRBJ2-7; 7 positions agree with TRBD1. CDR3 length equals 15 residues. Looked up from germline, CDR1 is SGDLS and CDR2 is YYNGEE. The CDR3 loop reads CASRVGTEIIHRQYF. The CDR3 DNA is TGTGCCAGCAGAGTAGGGACAGAGATAATCCATCGGCAGTACTTC. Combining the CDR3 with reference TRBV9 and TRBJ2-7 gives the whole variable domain DSGVTQTPKHLITATGQRVTLRCSPRSGDLSVYWYQQSLDQGLQFLIQYYNGEERAKGNILERFSAQQFPDLHSELNLSSLELGDSALYFCASRVGTEIIHRQYFGPGTRLTVT.

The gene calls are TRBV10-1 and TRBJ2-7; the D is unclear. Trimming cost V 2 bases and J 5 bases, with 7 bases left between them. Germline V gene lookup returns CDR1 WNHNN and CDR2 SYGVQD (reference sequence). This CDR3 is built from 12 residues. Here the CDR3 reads CASSETGNEQYF. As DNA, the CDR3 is TGCGCCAGCAGTGAGACCGGTAACGAGCAGTACTTC.

DNA of the CDR3: TGTGCCAGCAGCTTAGAAGGGACAGGTTACGAGCAGTACTTC. This codes for CASSLEGTGYEQYF. J is TRBJ2-7 and V is TRBV11-3, with 8 bases fitting TRBD1. The CDR3 is made up of 14 amino acids. Germline V gives CDR1 SGHNT, CDR2 YENEEA. Germline trimming cut 0 bases from V and 4 bases from J; bases unmatched to any gene: 2.

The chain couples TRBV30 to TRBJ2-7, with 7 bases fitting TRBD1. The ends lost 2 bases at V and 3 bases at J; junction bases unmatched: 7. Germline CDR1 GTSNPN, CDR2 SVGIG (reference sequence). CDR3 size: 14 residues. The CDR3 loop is CAWSTGQRHYEQYF. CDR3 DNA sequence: TGTGCCTGGAGTACGGGACAGCGCCACTACGAGCAGTACTTC.

CDR3 sequence (DNA): TGCGCCAGCAGTCCCCGGGGGCGGTTGAACGAGCAGTACTTC. It is translated as CASSPRGRLNEQYF. V and J are TRBV10-2 and TRBJ2-7; D is tentatively TRBD1 or TRBD2 (6 bases each). V dropped 5 bases and J dropped 5 bases, with 16 bases sitting between them. The CDR3 length is 14 residues. Germline V CDR1 and CDR2: WSHSY, SAAADI.

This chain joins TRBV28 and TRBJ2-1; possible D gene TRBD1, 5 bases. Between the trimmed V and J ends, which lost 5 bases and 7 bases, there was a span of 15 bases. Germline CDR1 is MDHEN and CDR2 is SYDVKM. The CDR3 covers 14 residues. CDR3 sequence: CASSPQGNVNEQFF. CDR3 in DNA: TGTGCCAGCAGTCCCCAGGGAAATGTAAATGAGCAGTTCTTC. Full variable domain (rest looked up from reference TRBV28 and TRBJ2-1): DVKVTQSSRYLVKRTGEKVFLECVQDMDHENMFWYRQDPGLGLRLIYFSYDVKMKEKGDIPEGYSVSREKKERFSLILESASTNQTSMYLCASSPQGNVNEQFFGPGTRLTVL.